In this sample, the clone carrying this T cell receptor beta chain turned up many times. Antigen specificity is unknown. These data belong to a study of CD8 T cells in ankylosing spondylitis. TCRdb passed the 5' RACE reads through MiXCR, listing each CDR3 protein once. The sample records more than 35,000 distinct CDR3 sequences, 6% being singletons. Study-wide results and limits: The authors reported significant enrichment of disease-linked clones in matched ankylosing spondylitis synovial fluid. Those disease-linked clones were CD8+; they were also relatively rare in peripheral blood.

CDR3 length equals 14 residues. V was clipped by 1 base and J by 6 bases, with 10 bases between them. The germline V gene encodes CDR1 LGHDT and CDR2 YNNKEL (reference sequence). The sequencing sample was made of blood, either unsorted or a sorted T cell fraction (not recorded which). The sequence came from a male donor with ankylosing spondylitis or in good health (not recorded which). The chain has TRBV3-1 and TRBJ1-5; D is possibly TRBD1 (6 bases). The DNA for the CDR3 is TGTGCCAGCAGCCAAGCCGGGGGCGGTCAGCCCCAGCATTTT. It specifies CASSQAGGGQPQHF.